This is a list of T cell receptor beta chains from one sample in a study of T-cell memory formation after mild COVID-19. TCRdb redid the calling of the 5' RACE reads with MiXCR, one entry per CDR3 protein. Of about 410,000 distinct CDR3 sequences in the sample, about 20% were seen once. Material for sequencing was PBMCs or a T cell subset sorted from them (not recorded which). The receptors originated from a man aged 18 to 30 who had mild COVID-19 (a few samples of this study predate the infection). Cell type and time point are not known. Each CDR3 is given with its conserved first and last residue. A D gene is named only where the DNA matches it firmly. Rows may omit the clone size; those that give it use once, few, many or a size class.

D gene	V gene	clone size	J gene	CDR3 DNA	CDR3 protein
.	TRBV2	few	TRBJ2-1	TGTGCCAGCAGTGGGCCGGGGAACAATGAGCAGTTCTTC	CASSGPGNNEQFF
.	TRBV12-3/TRBV12-4	.	TRBJ2-2	TGTGCCAGCTTCGACAGGGACTTTGCCGGGGAGCTGTTTTTT	CASFDRDFAGELFF
.	TRBV6-5	few	TRBJ1-2	TGTGCCAGCAGTGAGTGGTCCCAGACTAACTATGGCTACACCTTC	CASSEWSQTNYGYTF
.	TRBV5-1	few	TRBJ2-3	TGCGCCAGCAGTTCGGGGGCATTCAGCGGGGGCACAGATACGCAGTATTTT	CASSSGAFSGGTDTQYF
.	TRBV12-3/TRBV12-4	many	TRBJ2-4	TGTGCCAGCAGTTTGGGTTCGGTCAAAAACATTCAGTACTTC	CASSLGSVKNIQYF
.	TRBV29-1	.	TRBJ2-7	TGCAGCGTTGGGGGGGGCAGGGGAGCCTACGAGCAGTACTTC	CSVGGGRGAYEQYF
.	TRBV24-1	few	TRBJ2-3	TGTGCCACCAGTGATTTGGGGTCCGAAGGGGCAGATACGCAGTATTTT	CATSDLGSEGADTQYF
.	TRBV7-2	many	TRBJ1-3	TGTGCCAGCAGCTCGACAGGCCAGAGCTCTGGAAACACCATATATTTT	CASSSTGQSSGNTIYF
.	TRBV28	.	TRBJ2-3	TGTGCCAGCAGTTCCCTCGGACGGATTAGCACAGATACGCAGTATTTT	CASSSLGRISTDTQYF
.	TRBV12-3/TRBV12-4	.	TRBJ2-3	TGTGCCAGCAGTCAGACCCGGCCAGATACGCAGTATTTT	CASSQTRPDTQYF
TRBD1	TRBV28	.	TRBJ1-5	TGTGCCAGCAGTGCAGGGGGCCTTCATCAGCCCCAGCATTTT	CASSAGGLHQPQHF
.	TRBV6-6	many	TRBJ2-5	TGTGCCAGCAGTAAAAGCCACGAAGGGACCCAGTACTTC	CASSKSHEGTQYF
.	TRBV5-1	few	TRBJ1-3	TGCGCCAGCAGCTTGAATAGCGATGGAAACACCATATATTTT	CASSLNSDGNTIYF
.	TRBV4-3	.	TRBJ2-2	TGCGCCAGCAGCCAGACCGTGGGGGCCGGGGAGCTGTTTTTT	CASSQTVGAGELFF
TRBD2	TRBV12-3/TRBV12-4	few	TRBJ2-5	TGTGCCAGCAGTCCCGGGGCTAGCGGGGCCGGCGGAGAGACCCAGTACTTC	CASSPGASGAGGETQYF
.	TRBV4-3	few	TRBJ1-4	TGCGCCAGCAGTTATGAGGCAACTAATGAAAAACTGTTTTTT	CASSYEATNEKLFF
.	TRBV24-1	.	TRBJ1-5	TGTGCCACCAGTGACCCGGGACATGAACAGCCCCAGCATTTT	CATSDPGHEQPQHF
.	TRBV29-1	.	TRBJ2-1	TGCAGCGTTGAACGGGACAAACCTAATGAGCAGTTCTTC	CSVERDKPNEQFF
TRBD2	TRBV10-2	few	TRBJ2-1	TGCGCCAGCAGGCCGGGGGGGGACCGGAATGAGCAGTTCTTC	CASRPGGDRNEQFF
.	TRBV24-1	few	TRBJ1-2	TGTGCCACCAGTGACTCCCTTGGCTACACCTTC	CATSDSLGYTF
.	TRBV7-6	.	TRBJ2-1	TGTGCCAGCAGCTCAAGATTGACAGTCTACAATGAGCAGTTCTTC	CASSSRLTVYNEQFF
.	TRBV18	.	TRBJ2-1	TGTGCCAGCTCACCAGGTACCTATGCCTGGAATGAGCAGTTCTTC	CASSPGTYAWNEQFF
TRBD2	TRBV6-2/TRBV6-3	.	TRBJ2-3	TGTGCCAGCAGTTACCCCTTCCTAGCGGGGGCAGATACGCAGTATTTT	CASSYPFLAGADTQYF
TRBD2	TRBV20-1	.	TRBJ2-1	TGCAGTGCTATTACTAGCGGGGGAGGCAAGCAGTTCTTC	CSAITSGGGKQFF
.	TRBV4-1	.	TRBJ1-5	TGCGCCAGCAGCCAAGCAGCCCATGATCAGCCCCAGCATTTT	CASSQAAHDQPQHF
TRBD1	TRBV7-2	few	TRBJ2-7	TGTGCCAGCAGCTTAGTTGCAGGGGGAATCTACGAGCAGTACTTC	CASSLVAGGIYEQYF
.	TRBV5-1	few	TRBJ2-2	TGCGCCAGCACCAAAGAGCCCGAACATGGGGAGCTGTTTTTT	CASTKEPEHGELFF
.	TRBV12-3/TRBV12-4	few	TRBJ2-7	TGTGCCAGCAGTGCCTACGTTGGGGACGTAAGCGAGCAGTACTTC	CASSAYVGDVSEQYF
.	TRBV19	.	TRBJ2-3	TGTGCCAGTAGTAACTGGGGGGAGGATTTTGCGCAGTATTTT	CASSNWGEDFAQYF
.	TRBV7-2	.	TRBJ2-7	TGTGCCAGCAGCGATCCTTGGAAAGGCGAGCAGTACTTC	CASSDPWKGEQYF